This section outlines one T cell receptor beta chain sequence together with its context. Its antigen is currently unknown. This sample was included in a study of OX40 agonist ivuxolimab in advanced cancers. Whole-study context: Every 2 weeks, ivuxolimab was infused into the patients intravenously at between 0.01 and 10 mg/kg.

Assay used: immunoSEQ multiplex PCR; TCRdb lists only in-frame clones, some missing. Among tens of thousands of clones listed, about 90% were seen once. The CDR3 has 17 amino acids. Trimming removed 3 bases from V and 6 bases from J; junction bases left unmatched: 15. Germline values: CDR1 SGHNT, CDR2 YYREEE (reference sequence). Study observations and caveats: Some of the lowest clonal expansion was seen in partial responders at 0.1-3.0 mg/kg.

Patients were ruled out by autoimmune disease history or systemic immunosuppression. The origin of this receptor is an adult with an advanced solid tumor such as melanoma, head and neck, liver or kidney cancer. V is TRBV5-4 and J is TRBJ1-2; 9 positions agree with TRBD1. Sequenced here: CD4+ or CD8+ T cells sorted from blood, sampled in a trial of the OX40 agonist ivuxolimab. The chain's CDR3 is CASSSGRQGVGSDGYTF. As DNA, the CDR3 is TGTGCCAGCAGCTCAGGAAGACAGGGGGTGGGTTCCGATGGCTACACCTTC.